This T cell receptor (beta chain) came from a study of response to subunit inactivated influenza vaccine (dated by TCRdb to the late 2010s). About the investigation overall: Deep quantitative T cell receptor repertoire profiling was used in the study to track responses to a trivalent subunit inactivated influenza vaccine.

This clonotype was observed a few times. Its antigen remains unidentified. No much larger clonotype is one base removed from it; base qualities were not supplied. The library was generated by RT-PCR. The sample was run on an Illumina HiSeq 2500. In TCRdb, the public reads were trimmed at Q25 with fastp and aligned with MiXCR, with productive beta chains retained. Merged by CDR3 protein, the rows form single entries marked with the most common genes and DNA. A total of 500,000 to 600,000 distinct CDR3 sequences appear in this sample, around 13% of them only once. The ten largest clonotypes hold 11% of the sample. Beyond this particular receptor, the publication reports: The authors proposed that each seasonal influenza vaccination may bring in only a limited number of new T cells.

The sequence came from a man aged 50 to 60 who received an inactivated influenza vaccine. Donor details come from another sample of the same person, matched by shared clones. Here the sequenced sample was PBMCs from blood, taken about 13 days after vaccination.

In nucleotide form, the sequence is TGCGCCAGCAGCCAGTCTGGTGGGATGCACACTGAAGCTTTCTTT. This codes for CASSQSGGMHTEAFF. The chain employs TRBV4-3 and TRBJ1-1; no D gene call is confident. Based on the germline V gene, the CDR1 and CDR2 sequences are LGHNA and YSLEER. Spanning cysteine to phenylalanine, the CDR3 consists of 15 amino acids. The sequence is cut down to CDR3 DNA, 45 bases in frame from base 1. The junction shows trimming of 3 bases on V and 3 bases on J, plus 14 bases between the germline ends.